This T cell receptor (beta chain) was recorded in a study of T cells expressing NK-cell markers. Study-wide background: Seven sequenced donors out of eight were HCMV-seropositive, one seronegative. The study, taken as a whole, reports: Roughly 1.0-7.0% of CD8+ T cells in a handful of donors belonged to dominant NKG2C+ clonotypes. There were several donors in whom these clonotypes also led the CD3+CD56-NKG2C+ fraction.

cDNA encoding TCR beta was synthesized via 5'RACE template switching incorporating UMIs. TCRdb reanalyzed the 5' RACE reads and collapses them to one entry per CDR3 protein, without DNA. The repertoire shows 250,000 to 300,000 distinct CDR3 sequences; the top ten hold about 0.39%. A note on this clonotype: What it binds is not known.

Germline CDR1 and CDR2: MGHRA and YSYEKL. The CDR3 is made up of 17 amino acids. V gene TRBV4-1 combines with J gene TRBJ2-2; the TRBD1 assignment by TCRdb is unverifiable without DNA. Sequenced input: blood T cells: a sorted CD56 or NKG2C T cell subset, CD4+ or CD8+ T cells, or bulk PBMC T cells (not recorded which). This receptor was taken from a man aged 18-30 years in good health. The CDR3 region is CASSQVQGFGLAGELFF.